The next 16 T cell receptor beta chains were all read from a single sample in a study of cytomegalovirus exposure and HLA in healthy donors. The primer mix had 60 Vbeta and 13 Jbeta primers. Libraries were prepared by immunoSEQ multiplex PCR; TCRdb keeps only in-frame clonotypes and omits some of them. This table holds 200,000 or so clones. Sequencing input: PBMCs. Source of these receptors: a boy aged 5-17 years in good health and CMV-seronegative.

The rearrangement links TRBV11-1 to TRBJ2-2, with TRBD2 matching over 8 bases. Germline values: CDR1 SGHAT, CDR2 FQDESV (reference sequence). This CDR3 spans 16 amino acids. V shed 3 bases, J shed 1 base, and the junction held 4 bases outside the gene matches. CDR3 DNA: TGTGCCAGCAGCTTCCTAGCGGGCTTGAACACCGGGGAGCTGTTTTTT. Translation gives CASSFLAGLNTGELFF.

The J gene is TRBJ1-3, the V gene TRBV19; D is possibly TRBD1 (5 bases). Germline V gene lookup returns CDR1 LNHDA and CDR2 SQIVND (reference sequence). This CDR3 contains 16 residues. V gave up 7 bases and J gave up 0 bases, with 16 bases separating them. Written as DNA, the CDR3 is TGTGCCAGTACTCCACAGGAGTCCCTCTCTGGAAACACCATATATTTT. As protein: CASTPQESLSGNTIYF.

This chain connects TRBV27 to TRBJ2-3; 9 bases are a match to TRBD2. The junction had 13 bases not matched to a gene; V was cut back by 4 bases and J by 5 bases. This CDR3 has 17 residues. Germline-derived CDR1 and CDR2 are MNHEY and SMNVEV (reference sequence). This CDR3 reads CASSSPGAGGREDTQYF. CDR3 sequence (DNA): TGTGCCAGCAGTTCCCCGGGGGCGGGGGGGCGAGAAGATACGCAGTATTTT.

As regards this clone: Other DNA sequences in this specimen translate into the identical CDR3. The V and J genes are TRBV6-6 and TRBJ2-7, with 10 bases matching TRBD2. In germline, CDR1 is MNHNY, CDR2 SVGAGI (reference sequence). V gave up 0 bases and J gave up 3 bases; unmatched junction bases: 5. This CDR3 has 16 residues. CDR3 in amino acids: CASSYSSAGGGYEQYF. The CDR3 nucleotides are TGTGCCAGCAGTTACTCATCAGCGGGGGGGGGCTACGAGCAGTACTTC.

The genes are TRBV7-9 and TRBJ2-4; the match to TRBD2 covers 7 bases. This CDR3 is built from 18 residues. Germline V gene sequence: CDR1 SEHNR, CDR2 FQNEAQ (reference sequence). V was pared by 5 bases and J by 0 bases, with 13 bases of the junction left unmatched. The CDR3 loop reads CASSKVASGARAKNIQYF. The CDR3 coding sequence is TGTGCCAGCAGCAAAGTGGCTAGCGGCGCTCGAGCCAAAAACATTCAGTACTTC.

This chain connects TRBV11-1 to TRBJ1-4; TRBD1 aligns across 8 bases. V lost 5 bases, J lost 2 bases, and 4 bases stayed unmatched. CDR1 is SGHAT, CDR2 FQDESV, per germline (reference sequence). The CDR3 sequence is 15 residues long. The CDR3, as DNA: TGTGCCAGCAGCGTCGGACAGGGCACTAATGAAAAACTGTTTTTT. This encodes CASSVGQGTNEKLFF.

The chain employs TRBV6-5 and TRBJ1-5, with D perhaps matching TRBD1 (6 bases). CDR1 is MNHEY, CDR2 SVGAGI, per germline. There are 15 residues in the CDR3. Trimming removed 4 bases at V and 5 bases at J, with 15 bases between. The CDR3: CASSSKTGLHQPQHF. CDR3 DNA sequence: TGTGCCAGCAGTTCCAAGACAGGTCTTCATCAGCCCCAGCATTTT.

This rearrangement joins TRBV14 to TRBJ2-3; D might be TRBD1 (6 bases). In germline, CDR1 is SGHDN, CDR2 FVKESK. The CDR3 covers 19 residues. Between the trimmed V and J ends, which lost 1 base and 6 bases, there was a span of 26 bases. CDR3 bases: TGTGCCAGCAGCCAAGGACCGGCAGGGGTTTGGTTGGCGCCGGATACGCAGTATTTT. Amino acids: CASSQGPAGVWLAPDTQYF.

The CDR3 bases are TGTGCCAGCAGCTCGATTCAAAACTTCGGGGAGACCCAGTACTTC. It translates to CASSSIQNFGETQYF. The chain joins TRBV5-4 to TRBJ2-5; D is uncertain. CDR3 size: 15 residues. Germline V gene lookup returns CDR1 SGHNT and CDR2 YYREEE (reference sequence). V was trimmed by 3 bases and J by 5 bases, leaving 17 bases between them.

This chain connects TRBV25-1 to TRBJ1-1; tentatively, D is TRBD1 (5 bases). The germline V gene has CDR1 MGHDK and CDR2 SYGVNS. CDR3 length: 11 amino acids. V was shortened by 6 bases and J by 4 bases, with 6 bases between the two germline ends. The CDR3 protein is CASRGVTEAFF. The CDR3 region has the DNA TGTGCCAGCAGAGGGGTCACTGAAGCTTTCTTT.

V gene TRBV2 combines with J gene TRBJ1-4; D not certain. Trimming took off 4 bases at V and 8 bases at J, with 14 bases between the two ends. Germline assignment: CDR1 SNHLY and CDR2 FYNNEI. The CDR3 has 14 residues. The CDR3 loop is CASSVEQIHEKLFF. Here the CDR3 DNA reads TGTGCCAGCAGTGTCGAACAAATTCACGAAAAACTGTTTTTT.

This chain connects TRBV4-2 to TRBJ1-4, with D hard to call. The germline V and J ends were trimmed by 1 base and 0 bases, with 6 bases remaining between them. Germline assignment: CDR1 LGHNA and CDR2 YNFKEQ. This CDR3 comprises 15 residues. The CDR3 region has the DNA TGTGCCAGCAGCCAAGTCTCCGCAACTAATGAAAAACTGTTTTTT. Amino acid sequence: CASSQVSATNEKLFF.

This rearrangement joins TRBV19 to TRBJ2-3; 9 bases map to TRBD2. Germline V gene sequence: CDR1 LNHDA, CDR2 SQIVND (reference sequence). The length of the CDR3 is 16 residues. The V and J ends lost 3 bases and 0 bases, in that order; junction bases with no gene match: 4. The CDR3 coding sequence is TGTGCCAGTAGTATCCCCCTAGCGGGGAGCACAGATACGCAGTATTTT. Its protein product is CASSIPLAGSTDTQYF.

V usage is TRBV7-9 and J usage is TRBJ2-7; 9 bases are shared with TRBD1. CDR3 length equals 15 residues. With 5 bases clipped from V and 4 bases from J, the junction kept 9 bases outside the gene matches. Germline CDR1 and CDR2: SEHNR and FQNEAQ (reference sequence). The CDR3 spells CASSAAGTGPYEQYF. CDR3 nucleotides: TGTGCCAGCAGCGCAGCCGGGACAGGGCCATACGAGCAGTACTTC.

The gene calls are TRBV30 and TRBJ1-5; TRBD1 might be the D (5 bases). Trimming removed 2 bases at V and 5 bases at J, with 13 bases between. This CDR3 comprises 14 residues. Germline V gene lookup returns CDR1 GTSNPN and CDR2 SVGIG (reference sequence). DNA of the CDR3: TGTGCCTGGAGTAGCGGGGACCGCTATCAGCCCCAGCATTTT. Protein product: CAWSSGDRYQPQHF.

As concerns this clone: This sample includes further DNA sequences coding for the same CDR3. The rearrangement links TRBV30 to TRBJ1-1; D uncertain. Germline CDR1 and CDR2: GTSNPN and SVGIG (reference sequence). Deletions cut 0 bases from V and 3 bases from J, with 8 bases between. The CDR3 runs 13 residues. The DNA of the CDR3 is TGTGCCTGGAGTGTAAGGAGGGACACTGAAGCTTTCTTT. Translation gives CAWSVRRDTEAFF. Full variable domain (rest looked up from reference TRBV30 and TRBJ1-1): SQTIHQWPATLVQPVGSPLSLECTVEGTSNPNLYWYRQAAGRGLQLLFYSVGIGQISSEVPQNLSASRPQDRQFILSSKKLLLSDSGFYLCAWSVRRDTEAFFGQGTRLTVV.